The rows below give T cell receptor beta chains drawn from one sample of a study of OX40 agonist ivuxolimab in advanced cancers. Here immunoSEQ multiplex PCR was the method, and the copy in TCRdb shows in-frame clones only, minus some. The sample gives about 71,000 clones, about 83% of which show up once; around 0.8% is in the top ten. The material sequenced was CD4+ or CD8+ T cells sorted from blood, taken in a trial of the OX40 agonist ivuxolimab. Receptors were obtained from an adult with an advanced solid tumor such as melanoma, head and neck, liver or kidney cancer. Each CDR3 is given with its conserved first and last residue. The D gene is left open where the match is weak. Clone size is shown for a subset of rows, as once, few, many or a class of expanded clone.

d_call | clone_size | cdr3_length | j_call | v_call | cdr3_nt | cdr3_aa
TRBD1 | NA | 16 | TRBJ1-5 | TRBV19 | TGTGCCAGTAGGCGGGACAGGGTGAATAGCAATCAGCCCCAGCATTTT | CASRRDRVNSNQPQHF
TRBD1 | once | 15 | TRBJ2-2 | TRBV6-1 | TGTGCCAGCAGTGCCCGACAGGGGAACACCGGGGAGCTGTTTTTT | CASSARQGNTGELFF
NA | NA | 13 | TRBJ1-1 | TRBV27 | TGTGCCAGCAGTTCAGCCCGCAGGCATGAAGCTTTCTTT | CASSSARRHEAFF
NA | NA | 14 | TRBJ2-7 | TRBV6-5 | TGTGCCAGCAGTTACTCGTCAGGGAGGAACGAGCAGTACTTC | CASSYSSGRNEQYF
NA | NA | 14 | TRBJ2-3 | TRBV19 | TGTGCCACCCGGACCTCTACTAGCACAGATACGCAGTATTTT | CATRTSTSTDTQYF
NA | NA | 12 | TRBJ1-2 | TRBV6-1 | TGTGCCAGCAGTGAATCCGTAGTCGGCTACACCTTC | CASSESVVGYTF
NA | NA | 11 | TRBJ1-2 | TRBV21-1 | TGTGCCAGCAGCCCTTACGAGGGCTACACCTTC | CASSPYEGYTF
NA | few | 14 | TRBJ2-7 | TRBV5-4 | TGTGCCAGCAGCTCGTACAGGGTTCCTAGGGAGCAGTACTTC | CASSSYRVPREQYF
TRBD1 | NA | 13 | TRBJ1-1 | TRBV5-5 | TGTGCCAGCAGCACCGGGACAGGCACTGAAGCTTTCTTT | CASSTGTGTEAFF
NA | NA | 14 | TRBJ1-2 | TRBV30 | TGTGCCTGGAGTGTCAAAAGGGACAACTATGGCTACACCTTC | CAWSVKRDNYGYTF
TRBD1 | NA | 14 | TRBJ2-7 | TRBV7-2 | TGTGCCAGCAGCTTACAGGGGGACCTCTACGAGCAGTACTTC | CASSLQGDLYEQYF
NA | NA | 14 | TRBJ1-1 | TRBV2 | TGTGCCAGCAGCTTCTCCCTTGGCCTTAGGGAAGCTTTCTTT | CASSFSLGLREAFF
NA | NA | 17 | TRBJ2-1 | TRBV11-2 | TGTGCCAGCAGCTTAGATGGGGGCGGGACTTCCTACAATGAGCAGTTCTTC | CASSLDGGGTSYNEQFF
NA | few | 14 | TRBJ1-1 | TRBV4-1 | TGCGCCAGCAGCCACGGGGTGCTGAACACTGAAGCTTTCTTT | CASSHGVLNTEAFF
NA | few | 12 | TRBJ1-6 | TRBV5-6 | TGTGCCAGCAGTGCAGGGAACTCACCCCTCCACTTT | CASSAGNSPLHF
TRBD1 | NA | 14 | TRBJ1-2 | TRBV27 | TGTGCCAGCACACCGGGACAGGGGCGACAAGGCTACACCTTC | CASTPGQGRQGYTF
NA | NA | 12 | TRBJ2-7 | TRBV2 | TGTGCCAGCGCTCCACAGGCCTACGAGCAGTACTTC | CASAPQAYEQYF
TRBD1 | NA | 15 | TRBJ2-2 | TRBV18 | TGTGCCAGCTCAGTCACAGGGGAACACACCGGGGAGCTGTTTTTT | CASSVTGEHTGELFF
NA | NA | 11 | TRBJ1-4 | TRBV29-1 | TGCAGCGTTGGGAGGGCGGGGAAACTGTTTTTT | CSVGRAGKLFF
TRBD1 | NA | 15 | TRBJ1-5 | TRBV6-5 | TGTGCCAGCAGCCCCGACAGGGCCCCCAATCAGCCCCAGCATTTT | CASSPDRAPNQPQHF
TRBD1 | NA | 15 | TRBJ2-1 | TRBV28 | TGTGCCAGCAGTTCTGGTAGGGGGCTAAACAATGAGCAGTTCTTC | CASSSGRGLNNEQFF
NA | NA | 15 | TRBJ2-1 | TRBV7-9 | TGTGCCAGCACCGTTGGGGAGCGCTTCTACAATGAGCAGTTCTTC | CASTVGERFYNEQFF
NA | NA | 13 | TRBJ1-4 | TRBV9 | TGTGCCAGCAGCGTAGCTGGCGGTGAAAAACTGTTTTTT | CASSVAGGEKLFF
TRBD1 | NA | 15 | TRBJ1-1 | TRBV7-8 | TGTGCCAGCAGCCCAGGGACAGGGACGAACACTGAAGCTTTCTTT | CASSPGTGTNTEAFF
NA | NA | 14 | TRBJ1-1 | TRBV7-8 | TGTGCCAGCAGGGGGCGGGACTCGAACACTGAAGCTTTCTTT | CASRGRDSNTEAFF
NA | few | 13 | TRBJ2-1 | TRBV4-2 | TGTGCCAGCAGCCAAGAGAGAGGCAATGAGCAGTTCTTC | CASSQERGNEQFF
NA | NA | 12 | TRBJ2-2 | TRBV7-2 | TGTGCCAGCAGCTTAATAGCGCGGGAGCTGTTTTTT | CASSLIARELFF
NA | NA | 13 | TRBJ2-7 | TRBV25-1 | TGTGCCAGCAGTGAAGGAGACGGCTACGAGCAGTACTTC | CASSEGDGYEQYF
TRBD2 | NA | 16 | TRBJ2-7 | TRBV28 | TGTGCCAGCAGTCAAATACTAGCGGGGGGGTATAGCGAGCAGTACTTC | CASSQILAGGYSEQYF
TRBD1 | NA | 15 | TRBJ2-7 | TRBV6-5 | TGTGCCAGCAGAACCGAGACAGGGCCGCCCTACGAGCAGTACTTC | CASRTETGPPYEQYF
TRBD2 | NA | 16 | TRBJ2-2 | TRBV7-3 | TGTGCCAGCAGGAAGGGACTAGCGGGAGGAACCGGGGAGCTGTTTTTT | CASRKGLAGGTGELFF
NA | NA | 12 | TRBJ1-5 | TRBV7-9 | TGTGCCAGCAGCTTGAATACTCAGCCCCAGCATTTT | CASSLNTQPQHF
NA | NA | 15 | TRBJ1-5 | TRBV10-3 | TGTGCCATCAGTGAGTCGATGGCAGCCAATCAGCCCCAGCATTTT | CAISESMAANQPQHF
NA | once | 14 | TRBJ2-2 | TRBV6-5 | TGTGCCAGCAGTTATGCCAGGGGCCGTGGGGAGCTGTTTTTT | CASSYARGRGELFF
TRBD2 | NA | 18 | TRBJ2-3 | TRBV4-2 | TGTGCCAGCAGCCAAGGGAGTAGCGGGGGGGCCGGCACAGATACGCAGTATTTT | CASSQGSSGGAGTDTQYF
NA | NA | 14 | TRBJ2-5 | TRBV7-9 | TGTGCCAGCAGCCCTCTAATGCTCCAAGAGACCCAGTACTTC | CASSPLMLQETQYF